The clone carrying this T cell receptor (beta chain) was picked up many times. The sample's time point: newly diagnosed GD, antithyroid drugs for less than 3 months. PBMCs provided the RNA from which the TCR library was made. The ends were cut back, 5 bases at V and 0 bases at J, with 12 bases in the middle. The length of the CDR3 is 15 residues. The record originates from a study of regulatory T cells in long-lasting Graves disease. Sequencing libraries for TCR beta were prepared with iRepertoire HTBI primers and Arm-PCR of CDR3 regions. TCRdb called the multiplex PCR reads again in MiXCR, with one record for every CDR3 protein. The table shows 350,000 to 500,000 distinct CDR3 sequences, with around 15% occurring only once. These sequences were also reported in another study, on T cells in Graves' hyperthyroidism and ophthalmopathy.

The sequencing here drew on peripheral blood mononuclear cells (PBMCs), taken at new diagnosis, from a patient treated with antithyroid drugs. The TCR sequence derives from a woman in her 50s with Graves disease. V and J are TRBV12-3 or TRBV12-4 and TRBJ2-3; the D is unclear. The CDR3 DNA sequence: TGTGCCAGCAGTCCACCCAAGGGTAGCACAGATACGCAGTATTTT. It specifies CASSPPKGSTDTQYF.